These 21 T cell receptor beta chains share one sample of origin, sequenced in a study of OX40 agonist ivuxolimab in advanced cancers. Data came from immunoSEQ multiplex PCR; TCRdb stores just in-frame clones and leaves some out. The repertoire holds roughly 80,000 clones, with over 80% as singletons. The sample was CD4+ or CD8+ T cells sorted from blood, taken in a trial of the OX40 agonist ivuxolimab. These receptors originate from an adult with an advanced solid tumor such as melanoma, head and neck, liver or kidney cancer.

The V call is TRBV5-6, the J call TRBJ1-5; no clear D. Trimming removed 1 base at V and 5 bases at J, with 13 bases between. Germline V gives CDR1 SGHDT, CDR2 YYEEEE. CDR3 size: 15 residues. The CDR3 here is CASSLFSVDDQPQHF. The CDR3 coding sequence is TGTGCCAGCAGCTTGTTCTCGGTAGACGATCAGCCCCAGCATTTT.

The V gene is TRBV5-1, the J gene TRBJ2-3; D unclear. CDR1 is SGHRS and CDR2 is YFSETQ in the germline V gene. Trimming removed 1 base from V and 4 bases from J, with 10 bases in between. This CDR3 contains 14 residues. DNA of the CDR3: TGCGCCAGCAGCTTGTTCGCCGAACCAGATACGCAGTATTTT. Amino acid sequence: CASSLFAEPDTQYF.

This clone was seen a single time. This chain joins TRBV6-5 and TRBJ1-2; D ambiguous. V was shortened by 0 bases and J by 8 bases, with 16 bases between the two germline ends. Germline V gives CDR1 MNHEY, CDR2 SVGAGI. CDR3 length: 15 amino acids. The CDR3 loop reads CASSYSGFGLEGYTF. The DNA for the CDR3 is TGTGCCAGCAGTTACTCAGGGTTCGGTTTGGAAGGCTACACCTTC.

The chain combines TRBV10-3 with TRBJ2-7; D is tentatively TRBD1 or TRBD2 (6 bases each). Looked up from germline, CDR1 is ENHRY and CDR2 is SYGVKD. The germline V and J ends were trimmed by 1 base and 5 bases, with 12 bases remaining between them. The CDR3 runs 14 residues. Written as DNA, the CDR3 is TGTGCCATCAGTGAGTGGCAGGAGGGGGACGAGCAGTACTTC. This sequence encodes CAISEWQEGDEQYF.

The V call is TRBV6-5, the J call TRBJ1-6; D may be TRBD1 (5 bases). The CDR3 extends over 16 amino acids. The germline V and J ends were trimmed by 0 bases and 4 bases, with 10 bases remaining between them. Looked up from germline, CDR1 is MNHEY and CDR2 is SVGAGI. This CDR3 is CASSYSTGGYNSPLHF. CDR3 sequence (DNA): TGTGCCAGCAGTTACTCGACTGGGGGGTATAATTCACCCCTCCACTTT.

CDR3 sequence (DNA): TGTGCCAGCCGTAAGGGGGGCATGAACACTGAAGCTTTCTTT. Translation: CASRKGGMNTEAFF. J is TRBJ1-1 and V is TRBV7-9, with D possibly being TRBD1 (6 bases). V was shortened by 8 bases and J by 0 bases, with 13 bases between the two germline ends. In germline, CDR1 is SEHNR, CDR2 FQNEAQ (reference sequence). This CDR3 has 14 amino acids.

This clone turned up a few times. The chain combines TRBV7-2 with TRBJ1-1, with 9 positions matching TRBD1. V trimming: 5 bases; J trimming: 4 bases; junction bases outside the gene matches: 11. The CDR3 sequence is 16 residues long. Germline loops: CDR1 SGHTA, CDR2 FQGNSA. CDR3 DNA: TGTGCCAGCAGCATTTGGGGGGACAGGGTCTCCACTGAAGCTTTCTTT. Amino acids: CASSIWGDRVSTEAFF.

CDR3 bases: TGTGCCAGTAGTAGGATAAGACAGGGCGGCAATCAGCCCCAGCATTTT. It encodes CASSRIRQGGNQPQHF. The chain employs TRBV19 and TRBJ1-5; 7 positions match TRBD1. V shed 4 bases and J 2 bases; nucleotides not matched to a gene: 8. The germline gives CDR1 LNHDA, CDR2 SQIVND (reference sequence). The CDR3 covers 16 residues.

The chain employs TRBV27 and TRBJ1-1, with 10 bases identical to TRBD1. V was pared by 5 bases and J by 4 bases, with 7 bases of the junction left unmatched. There are 15 residues in the CDR3. Looked up from germline, CDR1 is MNHEY and CDR2 is SMNVEV (reference sequence). The CDR3 DNA reads TGTGCCAGCAGTCCCGGACAGGGGGAGTTCACTGAAGCTTTCTTT. Protein product: CASSPGQGEFTEAFF.

This clone showed up just a few times. V is TRBV5-4 and J is TRBJ2-2; D perhaps matches TRBD1 (7 bases). This CDR3 is built from 15 residues. V was pared by 5 bases and J by 4 bases, with 15 bases between. Germline V lookup: CDR1 SGHNT, CDR2 YYREEE (reference sequence). The CDR3 region is CASRKGARGTGELFF. For the CDR3, the DNA is TGTGCCAGCAGAAAGGGGGCGCGGGGCACCGGGGAGCTGTTTTTT.

This chain joins TRBV5-1 and TRBJ1-1; TRBD1 matches at 7 bases. The CDR3 has 13 residues. J lost 8 bases, V lost 0 bases, and 4 bases had no gene match. Looked up from germline, CDR1 is SGHRS and CDR2 is YFSETQ. CDR3 residues: CASSLEGTAEAFF. Written as DNA, the CDR3 is TGCGCCAGCAGCTTGGAGGGGACAGCCGAAGCTTTCTTT.

J is TRBJ1-2 and V is TRBV5-1, with TRBD1 matching over 9 bases. This CDR3 has 15 residues. Per the germline V gene, CDR1 is SGHRS and CDR2 is YFSETQ. V shed 4 bases and J 8 bases; nucleotides not matched to a gene: 12. The CDR3 nucleotides are TGCGCCAGCAGCCCTCGTCCCGGGACAGGGCAAGGCTACACCTTC. It yields the protein CASSPRPGTGQGYTF.

The sample holds one count of this clone. The V gene is TRBV7-2, the J gene TRBJ2-5, with D perhaps TRBD1 (6 bases). The V end was cut by 6 bases, the J end by 3 bases, with 17 bases between. The CDR3 is 15 amino acids. Germline values: CDR1 SGHTA, CDR2 FQGNSA. CDR3 sequence reads: CASSFTGKVKETQYF. Here the CDR3 DNA reads TGTGCCAGCAGTTTTACAGGGAAGGTAAAAGAGACCCAGTACTTC.

The chain carries TRBV11-2 and TRBJ2-3, with 10 bases that match TRBD1. The CDR3 consists of 17 residues. J lost 4 bases, V lost 1 base, and 8 bases had no gene match. Germline V lookup: CDR1 SGHAT, CDR2 FQNNGV. The CDR3 reads CASSLGYAGTGADTQYF. CDR3 sequence (DNA): TGTGCCAGCAGCTTAGGGTACGCCGGGACAGGGGCAGATACGCAGTATTTT.

The CDR3 bases are TGTGCCAGCAGCGTAGGGCTAGCGGCGATCAGCTCCTACAATGAGCAGTTCTTC. As protein: CASSVGLAAISSYNEQFF. The V call is TRBV9, the J call TRBJ2-1; 7 positions agree with TRBD2. The J segment lost 0 bases and the V segment lost 0 bases, leaving 9 bases of the junction unmatched. Germline CDR1 SGDLS, CDR2 YYNGEE. This CDR3 has 18 amino acids.

The chain joins TRBV2 to TRBJ1-2; the D is unclear. This CDR3 spans 14 amino acids. Germline V gene data show CDR1 as SNHLY and CDR2 as FYNNEI. Trimming took off 8 bases at V and 6 bases at J, with 19 bases between the two ends. CDR3 DNA: TGTGCCAGCGCTACGGACCCACGGAGTCATGGCTACACCTTC. As protein: CASATDPRSHGYTF.

This chain connects TRBV5-3 to TRBJ1-1; D is unclear. TRBV5-3 is designated an ORF whose function remains uncertain. Trimming cost V 4 bases and J 4 bases, with 14 bases left between them. This CDR3 is 14 amino acids long. The CDR3 sequence is CARSPGPLGTEAFF. Here the CDR3 DNA reads TGTGCCAGAAGCCCCGGGCCTCTGGGCACTGAAGCTTTCTTT.

J is TRBJ2-3 and V is TRBV7-3; 9 positions agree with TRBD2. Germline V gene sequence: CDR1 SGHTA, CDR2 FQGTGA. V shed 5 bases, J shed 3 bases, and the junction held 12 bases outside the gene matches. The CDR3 loop spans 17 amino acids. The CDR3, as DNA: TGTGCCAGCAGCCGCCTCGGGGCTAGCGGGGTGACAGATACGCAGTATTTT. As protein: CASSRLGASGVTDTQYF.

J is TRBJ2-5 and V is TRBV7-6; D might be TRBD1 or TRBD2, each matching 5 bases. V lost 3 bases and J 6 bases, leaving 14 bases between the germline ends. CDR1 and CDR2 (germline): SGHVS, FNYEAQ. The CDR3 spans 14 residues. The CDR3 here is CASSLGPLEKTQYF. The CDR3 region has the DNA TGTGCCAGCAGCTTGGGACCCCTGGAAAAGACCCAGTACTTC.

This clone was detected once. The V call is TRBV4-1, the J call TRBJ1-2; D unclear. The V gene's germline CDR1 is MGHRA and CDR2 YSYEKL. This CDR3 has 13 residues. Trimming took off 2 bases at V and 0 bases at J, with 4 bases between the two ends. This CDR3 is CASSQQANYGYTF. As DNA, the CDR3 is TGCGCCAGCAGCCAACAGGCTAACTATGGCTACACCTTC.

This chain uses TRBV9 with TRBJ1-2; perhaps TRBD1 as D (6 bases). CDR3 length equals 12 residues. Trimming took off 0 bases at V and 8 bases at J, with 8 bases between the two ends. Germline V gives CDR1 SGDLS, CDR2 YYNGEE. The CDR3 DNA reads TGTGCCAGCAGCGTAGGAGGGGGAGGCTACACCTTC. It codes for CASSVGGGGYTF.